Listed here are 24 T cell receptor beta chains from one sample, sequenced in a study of blood T cell repertoires in COVID-19. The data were produced by immunoSEQ multiplex PCR, yet TCRdb's version contains in-frame clones alone and is incomplete. The sample carries about 190,000 clones, 70% to 90% recorded once. The specimen was peripheral blood. The receptor source for this set is a man aged 65-85 years with active or convalescent COVID-19.

The chain links TRBV4-3 to TRBJ1-1; D may be TRBD1 (6 bases). The V end lost 0 bases, the J end lost 4 bases, and 12 bases lay between the germline ends. In germline, CDR1 is LGHNA, CDR2 YSLEER. The CDR3 spans 15 residues. In nucleotides, the CDR3 is TGCGCCAGCAGCCAAGAATTTGGCAGGGGCACTGAAGCTTTCTTT. Residues: CASSQEFGRGTEAFF.

The chain is built from TRBV2 and TRBJ1-4; no firm D call. The CDR3 is 13 amino acids. CDR1 is SNHLY and CDR2 is FYNNEI in the germline V gene. V lost 6 bases and J lost 0, with 5 bases in between. The CDR3 region is CASRRATNEKLFF. DNA of the CDR3: TGTGCCAGCAGGCGGGCAACTAATGAAAAACTGTTTTTT. Using reference TRBV2 and TRBJ1-4 for the parts outside the CDR3, the full variable domain is EPEVTQTPSHQVTQMGQEVILRCVPISNHLYFYWYRQILGQKVEFLVSFYNNEISEKSEIFDDQFSVERPDGSNFTLKIRSTKLEDSAMYFCASRRATNEKLFFGSGTQLSVL.

The chain has TRBV18 and TRBJ1-2; perhaps TRBD1 as D (6 bases). The CDR3 is made up of 16 amino acids. CDR1 and CDR2 from the germline V gene are KGHSH and LQKENI. Trimming cost V 0 bases and J 10 bases, with 21 bases left between them. Written as DNA, the CDR3 is TGTGCCAGCTCACCACCGTGGACAGCGTTTATGGTTGACTACACCTTC. This codes for CASSPPWTAFMVDYTF.

This chain uses TRBV11-3 with TRBJ2-2, with D possibly matching TRBD1 (5 bases). The CDR3 covers 13 residues. The V and J ends lost 3 bases and 5 bases respectively, with 7 bases between them. Germline CDR1 reads SGHNT; CDR2 reads YENEEA. CDR3 loop: CASSFKGTGELFF. The CDR3 DNA follows: TGTGCCAGCAGCTTTAAGGGGACCGGGGAGCTGTTTTTT.

The chain recombines TRBV10-3 with TRBJ1-4, with D perhaps TRBD1 (6 bases). Trimming pared 10 bases from V and 0 bases from J, leaving 9 bases between. Germline values: CDR1 ENHRY, CDR2 SYGVKD. CDR3 length: 13 amino acids. Here the CDR3 reads CATRGSTNEKLFF. DNA for the CDR3: TGTGCCACAAGGGGGTCAACTAATGAAAAACTGTTTTTT.

The genes are TRBV24-1 and TRBJ2-5, with D possibly being TRBD1 (5 bases). This CDR3 contains 16 residues. In germline, CDR1 is KGHDR, CDR2 SFDVKD. Trimming shortened V by 0 bases and J by 2 bases, and 12 bases separated the two germline ends. As DNA, the CDR3 is TGTGCCACCAGTGATTTGGGTCCAGGGAAGCAAGAGACCCAGTACTTC. The encoded protein is CATSDLGPGKQETQYF.

The rearrangement links TRBV19 to TRBJ1-5; 9 bases are a match to TRBD1. The CDR3 spans 16 residues. Trimming at V came to 5 bases and at J to 6 bases, leaving 11 bases not matched to a gene. The germline V gene encodes CDR1 LNHDA and CDR2 SQIVND (reference sequence). CDR3 sequence: CASSPGGQGPSQPQHF. The CDR3 DNA is TGTGCCAGTAGTCCAGGGGGACAGGGTCCCTCTCAGCCCCAGCATTTT.

The CDR3 sequence: CATSDSRTGLRETQYF. The CDR3 region has the DNA TGTGCCACCAGTGATTCTCGGACAGGGCTAAGGGAGACCCAGTACTTC. The rearrangement links TRBV24-1 to TRBJ2-5; 8 nucleotides agree with TRBD1. The CDR3 is 16 residues long. The J segment lost 5 bases and the V segment lost 2 bases, leaving 9 bases of the junction unmatched. From germline, CDR1 is KGHDR and CDR2 SFDVKD.

This rearrangement joins TRBV5-1 to TRBJ2-7; D may be TRBD2 (6 bases). The CDR3 has 14 amino acids. Germline-derived CDR1 and CDR2 are SGHRS and YFSETQ. V lost 7 bases and J lost 2, with 16 bases in between. CDR3 coding DNA: TGCGCCAGCGGACGAACGGGGGAAACCTACGAGCAGTACTTC. Protein: CASGRTGETYEQYF.

In DNA form, the CDR3 reads TGTGCCAGCAGCTTAGCGGGACAGGGTTTTCCCCATCAGCCCCAGCATTTT. It translates to CASSLAGQGFPHQPQHF. The chain uses TRBV7-2 and TRBJ1-5, with 9 bases aligning to TRBD1. The CDR3 contains 17 residues. Germline-derived CDR1 and CDR2 are SGHTA and FQGNSA. The J segment lost 5 bases and the V segment lost 0 bases, leaving 8 bases of the junction unmatched.

J is TRBJ2-3 and V is TRBV7-9; 9 nucleotides agree with TRBD2. J lost 4 bases, V lost 10 bases, and 15 bases had no gene match. Germline assignment: CDR1 SEHNR and CDR2 FQNEAQ (reference sequence). The CDR3 contains 16 residues. CDR3 region: CATGTLAGVGADTQYF. In DNA form, the CDR3 reads TGTGCCACGGGGACTTTAGCGGGAGTAGGCGCAGATACGCAGTATTTT.

This sequence joins TRBV3-1 (or the pseudogene TRBV3-2) and TRBJ1-5; 8 nucleotides line up with TRBD1. The CDR3 sequence is 15 residues long. The germline gives CDR1 LGHDT, CDR2 YNNKEL (reference sequence). Unmatched junction bases numbered 6, after V lost 4 bases and J lost 4 bases. CDR3 sequence: CASSRGGQGNQPQHF. The CDR3 DNA reads TGTGCCAGCAGCCGAGGAGGACAGGGAAATCAGCCCCAGCATTTT.

The chain joins TRBV6-4 to TRBJ1-2, with D possibly TRBD1 on 5 matching bases. The V end was cut by 6 bases, the J end by 7 bases, with 24 bases between. The CDR3 contains 16 residues. Germline CDR1 and CDR2: MRHNA and SNTAGT. In DNA form, the CDR3 reads TGTGCCAGCAGGAGGGACTTTCTTCAACTCCTTGGTGGCTACACCTTC. Its translation is CASRRDFLQLLGGYTF.

The V and J genes are TRBV4-3 and TRBJ2-7; D gene unclear. CDR3 length equals 13 residues. Germline loops: CDR1 LGHNA, CDR2 YSLEER. The ends were cut back, 1 base at V and 1 base at J, with 5 bases in the middle. CDR3 sequence: CASSQGVSYEQYF. CDR3 coding DNA: TGCGCCAGCAGCCAAGGAGTGTCCTACGAGCAGTACTTC.

The chain couples TRBV6-5 to TRBJ2-6; 8 nucleotides align to TRBD1. The CDR3 spans 16 residues. Germline CDR1 and CDR2: MNHEY and SVGAGI. Trimming at V came to 2 bases and at J to 1 base, leaving 1 base not matched to a gene. The CDR3 region is CASSYRTGSGANVLTF. CDR3 in DNA: TGTGCCAGCAGTTACCGGACAGGGTCTGGGGCCAACGTCCTGACTTTC.

This clone was seen just once. This chain uses TRBV6-5 with TRBJ1-1, with D perhaps matching TRBD1 (5 bases). Per the germline V gene, CDR1 is MNHEY and CDR2 is SVGAGI. Trimming stripped 4 bases from V and 8 bases from J, with 11 bases between. CDR3 length equals 12 residues. CDR3 loop: CASSWQTVEAFF. For the CDR3, the DNA is TGTGCCAGCAGTTGGCAGACAGTAGAAGCTTTCTTT.

This chain joins TRBV28 and TRBJ2-1; 7 bases match TRBD2. The J segment lost 3 bases and the V segment lost 5 bases, leaving 10 bases of the junction unmatched. The CDR3 is 16 amino acids. Germline values: CDR1 MDHEN, CDR2 SYDVKM. CDR3 sequence: CASSTDLAEIYNEQFF. DNA of the CDR3: TGTGCCAGCAGTACCGATCTAGCGGAGATCTACAATGAGCAGTTCTTC.

The gene calls are TRBV7-2 and TRBJ1-2; D is ambiguous. V lost 5 bases, J lost 4 bases, and 20 bases lay in between. The germline V gene has CDR1 SGHTA and CDR2 FQGNSA. The CDR3 is made up of 16 amino acids. CDR3 bases: TGTGCCAGCAGCCCGCGGCAGAGGTCCGGAGGCTATGGCTACACCTTC. Its translation is CASSPRQRSGGYGYTF.

The CDR3: CASSQTISYEQYF. DNA of the CDR3: TGTGCCAGCAGTCAGACTATCTCCTACGAGCAGTACTTC. The chain is built from TRBV7-2 and TRBJ2-7; possibly TRBD2 for D (5 bases). The germline V gene encodes CDR1 SGHTA and CDR2 FQGNSA. CDR3 size: 13 residues. Trimming cost V 6 bases and J 0 bases, with 9 bases left between them. Looking up the rest from reference TRBV7-2 and TRBJ2-7 gives the full variable domain: GAGVSQSPSNKVTEKGKDVELRCDPISGHTALYWYRQSLGQGLEFLIYFQGNSAPDKSGLPSDRFSAERTGGSVSTLTIQRTQQEDSAVYLCASSQTISYEQYFGPGTRLTVT.

V is TRBV28 and J is TRBJ2-4; maybe TRBD1 (6 bases). Trimming pared 1 base from V and 0 bases from J, leaving 7 bases between. Germline lookup yields CDR1 MDHEN and CDR2 SYDVKM. CDR3 length equals 15 residues. CDR3 in amino acids: CASSLSGVAKNIQYF. In DNA, the CDR3 is TGTGCCAGCAGTTTATCAGGGGTAGCCAAAAACATTCAGTACTTC.

The chain recombines TRBV7-9 with TRBJ2-6, with TRBD1 matching 9 bases. The CDR3 totals 19 residues. The germline V gene encodes CDR1 SEHNR and CDR2 FQNEAQ (reference sequence). The V segment lost 2 bases and the J segment 0 bases; nucleotides outside the gene matches: 8. The CDR3 is CASSLPGTGLYSGANVLTF. CDR3 sequence (DNA): TGTGCCAGCAGCTTACCCGGGACAGGGCTTTACTCTGGGGCCAACGTCCTGACTTTC.

The chain uses TRBV4-3 and TRBJ1-5, with 9 nucleotides matching TRBD1. V lost 3 bases and J lost 6; bases outside the gene matches: 6. CDR1 is LGHNA and CDR2 is YSLEER in the germline V gene. The length of the CDR3 is 15 residues. CDR3 region: CASSQSRQGGQPQHF. The CDR3 nucleotides read TGCGCCAGCAGCCAGAGTAGACAGGGGGGTCAGCCCCAGCATTTT.

This clone has more than one count but fewer than ten. The V gene is TRBV5-1, the J gene TRBJ1-1; no clear D. This CDR3 spans 14 amino acids. The germline CDR1 and CDR2 sequences are SGHRS and YFSETQ. V was pared by 2 bases and J by 7 bases, with 15 bases between. The CDR3 loop is CASSFGGAIGEAFF. Written as DNA, the CDR3 is TGCGCCAGCAGCTTCGGCGGAGCGATTGGTGAAGCTTTCTTT.

This chain links TRBV7-2 with TRBJ2-5, with D tentatively TRBD2 (7 bases). The CDR3 runs 17 residues. In germline, CDR1 is SGHTA, CDR2 FQGNSA. Trimming left V 4 bases short and J 7 bases short, with 25 bases between. The CDR3 DNA follows: TGTGCCAGCAGCTCCGACTCCGGGGCGGGGGCGACAGGGACCCAGTACTTC. It codes for CASSSDSGAGATGTQYF.